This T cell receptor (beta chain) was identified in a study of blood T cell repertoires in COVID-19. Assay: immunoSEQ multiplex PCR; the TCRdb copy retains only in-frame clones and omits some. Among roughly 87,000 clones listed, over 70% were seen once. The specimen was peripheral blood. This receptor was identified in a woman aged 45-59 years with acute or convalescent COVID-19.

CDR3 sequence (DNA): TGTGCCCCCCCGCTCCCACGTGCGGGGGATAATGAAAAACTGTTTTTT. Encoded protein: CAPPLPRAGDNEKLFF. This chain links TRBV6-7 with TRBJ1-4, with D possibly being TRBD1 (5 bases). TRBV6-7 is labeled an ORF, and its function is uncertain. The CDR3 has 16 amino acids. Trimming stripped 11 bases from V and 4 bases from J, with 23 bases between.